The 8 T cell receptor beta chains given below trace back to one sample, sequenced in a study of beta chain features in type 1 diabetes. The entirety of the isolated RNA underwent reverse transcription, so expressed TCRB transcripts were sequenced. This table comes from immunoSEQ multiplex PCR, and its TCRdb copy is limited to in-frame clones, with some not included. The table records 150,000 to 170,000 clones, around 8.5% of them present only once. The sample comprised central memory CD4+ T cells from blood. These receptors originate from a man in his late teens or twenties in good health.

This clone has at least ten counts. The chain is built from TRBV29-1 and TRBJ2-3; tentative D call: TRBD1 (5 bases). Germline values: CDR1 SQVTM, CDR2 ANQGSEA. Trimming stripped 1 base from V and 6 bases from J, with 14 bases between. The CDR3 is made up of 14 amino acids. The CDR3 DNA is TGCAGCGTTGAAGGGACAACCCCTGGGGATACGCAGTATTTT. Translating gives CSVEGTTPGDTQYF.

This chain joins TRBV2 and TRBJ2-7; TRBD1 matches 8 bases. Trimming at V came to 7 bases and at J to 3 bases, leaving 8 bases not matched to a gene. Germline CDR1 and CDR2: SNHLY and FYNNEI. This CDR3 region has 14 residues. The CDR3 reads CASNIQGGNYEQYF. CDR3 DNA sequence: TGTGCCAGCAATATACAGGGGGGAAACTACGAGCAGTACTTC. The whole variable domain, remainder taken from reference TRBV2 and TRBJ2-7, is EPEVTQTPSHQVTQMGQEVILRCVPISNHLYFYWYRQILGQKVEFLVSFYNNEISEKSEIFDDQFSVERPDGSNFTLKIRSTKLEDSAMYFCASNIQGGNYEQYFGPGTRLTVT.

The chain joins TRBV9 to TRBJ1-6; 9 nucleotides align to TRBD1. Unmatched junction bases numbered 21, after V lost 0 bases and J lost 8 bases. CDR1 and CDR2 from the germline V gene are SGDLS and YYNGEE. The CDR3 is made up of 21 amino acids. In nucleotides, the CDR3 is TGTGCCAGCAGCGTAGCTGTAGAAGGGGTGAGGGACAGGGTAGTTTATTCACCCCTCCACTTT. Translated: CASSVAVEGVRDRVVYSPLHF. Using reference TRBV9 and TRBJ1-6 for the parts outside the CDR3, the full variable domain is DSGVTQTPKHLITATGQRVTLRCSPRSGDLSVYWYQQSLDQGLQFLIQYYNGEERAKGNILERFSAQQFPDLHSELNLSSLELGDSALYFCASSVAVEGVRDRVVYSPLHFGNGTRLTVT.

This clone has a count of ten or more. The chain links TRBV7-9 to TRBJ2-3; a possible D gene is TRBD2 (5 bases). Germline V gene data show CDR1 as SEHNR and CDR2 as FQNEAQ (reference sequence). V was cut by 9 bases and J by 5 bases, with 21 bases left in between. The CDR3 sequence is 15 residues long. CDR3 sequence: CASARTSGTGDTQYF. The DNA for the CDR3 is TGTGCCAGTGCCAGGACCAGCGGAACGGGAGATACGCAGTATTTT.

This clone was observed a handful of times. CDR3 in amino acids: CASSLKGDEQYF. CDR3 bases: TGTGCCAGCAGCTTAAAGGGGGACGAGCAGTACTTC. The V call is TRBV7-9, the J call TRBJ2-7; D might be TRBD1 (6 bases). The germline gives CDR1 SEHNR, CDR2 FQNEAQ (reference sequence). Deletions cut 2 bases from V and 5 bases from J, with 7 bases between. The CDR3 runs to 12 residues.

The CDR3 nucleotides read TGTGCCAGCAGCTTGGGGACTAGGGGGTACGAGCAGTACTTC. Amino acid sequence: CASSLGTRGYEQYF. The chain employs TRBV7-3 and TRBJ2-7; 8 bases match TRBD2. This CDR3 has 14 residues. CDR1 and CDR2 from the germline V gene are SGHTA and FQGTGA. V lost 3 bases, J lost 4 bases, and 5 bases stayed unmatched.

This clone was recorded a few times. V is TRBV28 and J is TRBJ2-7; TRBD2 agrees at 10 bases. The trim removed 6 bases at V and 1 base at J, leaving 6 bases unmatched. The length of the CDR3 is 15 residues. CDR1 MDHEN and CDR2 SYDVKM come from the germline V gene. CDR3 residues: CASRTRTSGSYEQYF. The CDR3 region has the DNA TGTGCCAGCAGAACCAGGACTAGCGGTTCCTACGAGCAGTACTTC. Supplemented by reference TRBV28 and TRBJ2-7, the full variable domain reads DVKVTQSSRYLVKRTGEKVFLECVQDMDHENMFWYRQDPGLGLRLIYFSYDVKMKEKGDIPEGYSVSREKKERFSLILESASTNQTSMYLCASRTRTSGSYEQYFGPGTRLTVT.

This clone was counted between two and nine times. The chain employs TRBV14 and TRBJ2-1; tentative D call: TRBD1 (5 bases). The CDR3 extends over 16 amino acids. V was trimmed by 1 base and J by 0 bases, leaving 10 bases between them. Germline V gene sequence: CDR1 SGHDN, CDR2 FVKESK. The DNA for the CDR3 is TGTGCCAGCAGCCAAGGGGGCCTCAGCTCCTACAATGAGCAGTTCTTC. Its translation: CASSQGGLSSYNEQFF.